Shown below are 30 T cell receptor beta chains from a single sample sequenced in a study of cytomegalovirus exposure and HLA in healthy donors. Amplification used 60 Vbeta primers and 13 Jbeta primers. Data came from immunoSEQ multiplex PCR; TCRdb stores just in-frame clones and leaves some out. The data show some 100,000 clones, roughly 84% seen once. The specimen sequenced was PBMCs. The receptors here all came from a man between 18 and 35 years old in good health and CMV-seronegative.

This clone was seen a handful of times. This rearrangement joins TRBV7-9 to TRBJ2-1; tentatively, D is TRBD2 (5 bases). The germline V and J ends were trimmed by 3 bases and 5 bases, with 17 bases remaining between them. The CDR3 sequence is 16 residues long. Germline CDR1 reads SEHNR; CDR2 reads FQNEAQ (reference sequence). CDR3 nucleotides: TGTGCCAGCAGCTTCGTCCCTAGCCAAGATCACAATGAGCAGTTCTTC. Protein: CASSFVPSQDHNEQFF.

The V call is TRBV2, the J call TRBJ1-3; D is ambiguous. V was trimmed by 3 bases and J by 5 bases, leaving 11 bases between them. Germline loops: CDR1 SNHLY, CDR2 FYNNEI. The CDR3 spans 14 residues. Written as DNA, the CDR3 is TGTGCCAGCAGTGAGTTGGGGAGGAGAAACACCATATATTTT. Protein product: CASSELGRRNTIYF. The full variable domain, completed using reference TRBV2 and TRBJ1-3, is EPEVTQTPSHQVTQMGQEVILRCVPISNHLYFYWYRQILGQKVEFLVSFYNNEISEKSEIFDDQFSVERPDGSNFTLKIRSTKLEDSAMYFCASSELGRRNTIYFGEGSWLTVV.

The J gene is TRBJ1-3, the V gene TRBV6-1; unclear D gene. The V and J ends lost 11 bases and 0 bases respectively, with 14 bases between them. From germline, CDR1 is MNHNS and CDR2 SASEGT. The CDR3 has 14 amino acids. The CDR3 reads CACLQRSSGNTIYF. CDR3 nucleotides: TGTGCCTGCCTACAACGGAGCTCTGGAAACACCATATATTTT.

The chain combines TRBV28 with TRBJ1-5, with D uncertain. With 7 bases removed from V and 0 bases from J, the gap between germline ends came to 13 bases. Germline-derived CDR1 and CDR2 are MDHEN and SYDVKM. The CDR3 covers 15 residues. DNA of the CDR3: TGTGCCAGCACCTTGAGGGTCCATAGCAATCAGCCCCAGCATTTT. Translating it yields CASTLRVHSNQPQHF.

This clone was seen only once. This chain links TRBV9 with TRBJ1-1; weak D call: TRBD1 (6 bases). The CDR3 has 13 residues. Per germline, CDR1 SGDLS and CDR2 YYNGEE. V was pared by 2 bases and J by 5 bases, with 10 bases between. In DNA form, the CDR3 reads TGTGCCAGCAGCGTCGGACAGAAGACTGAAGCTTTCTTT. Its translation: CASSVGQKTEAFF.

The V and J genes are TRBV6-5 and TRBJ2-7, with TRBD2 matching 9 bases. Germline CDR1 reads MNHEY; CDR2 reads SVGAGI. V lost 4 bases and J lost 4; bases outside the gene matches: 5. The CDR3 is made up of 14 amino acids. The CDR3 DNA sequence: TGTGCCAGCAGTTGGAATAGCGGGGGTTACGAGCAGTACTTC. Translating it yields CASSWNSGGYEQYF.

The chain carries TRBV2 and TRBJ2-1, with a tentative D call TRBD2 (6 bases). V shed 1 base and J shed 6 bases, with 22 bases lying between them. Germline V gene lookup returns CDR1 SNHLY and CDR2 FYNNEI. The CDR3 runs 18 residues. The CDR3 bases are TGTGCCAGCAGTGAAGTACCTGTTGGGCTATCTAGCGCCAATGAGCAGTTCTTC. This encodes CASSEVPVGLSSANEQFF. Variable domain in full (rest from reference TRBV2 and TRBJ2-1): EPEVTQTPSHQVTQMGQEVILRCVPISNHLYFYWYRQILGQKVEFLVSFYNNEISEKSEIFDDQFSVERPDGSNFTLKIRSTKLEDSAMYFCASSEVPVGLSSANEQFFGPGTRLTVL.

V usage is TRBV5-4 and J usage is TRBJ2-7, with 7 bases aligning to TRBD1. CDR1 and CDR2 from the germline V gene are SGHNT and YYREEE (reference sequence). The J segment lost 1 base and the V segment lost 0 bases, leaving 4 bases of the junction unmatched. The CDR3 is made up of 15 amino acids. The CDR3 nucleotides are TGTGCCAGCAGCTTGGGAAGGGGGCTGTCCTACGAGCAGTACTTC. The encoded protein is CASSLGRGLSYEQYF. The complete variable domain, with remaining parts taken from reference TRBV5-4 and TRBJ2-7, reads ETGVTQSPTHLIKTRGQQVTLRCSSQSGHNTVSWYQQALGQGPQFIFQYYREEENGRGNFPPRFSGLQFPNYSSELNVNALELDDSALYLCASSLGRGLSYEQYFGPGTRLTVT.

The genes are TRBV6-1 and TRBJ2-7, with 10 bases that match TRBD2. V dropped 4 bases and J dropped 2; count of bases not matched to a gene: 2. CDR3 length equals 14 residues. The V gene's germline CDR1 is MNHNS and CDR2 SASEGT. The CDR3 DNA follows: TGTGCCAGCAGTGGCGGACTAGCGGCCTACGAGCAGTACTTC. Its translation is CASSGGLAAYEQYF.

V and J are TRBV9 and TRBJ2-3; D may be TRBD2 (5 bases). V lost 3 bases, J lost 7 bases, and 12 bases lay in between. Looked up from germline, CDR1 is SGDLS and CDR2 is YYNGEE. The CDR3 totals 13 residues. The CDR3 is CASSDERGYTQYF. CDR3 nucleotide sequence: TGTGCCAGCAGCGACGAGAGAGGGTATACGCAGTATTTT.

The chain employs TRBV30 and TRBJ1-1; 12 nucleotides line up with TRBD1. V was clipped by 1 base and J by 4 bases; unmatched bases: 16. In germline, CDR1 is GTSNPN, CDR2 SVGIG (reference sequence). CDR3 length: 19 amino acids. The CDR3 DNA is TGTGCCTGGAGTGAAACCGGCCGGGACAGGGGGCAGCGGAGCACTGAAGCTTTCTTT. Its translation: CAWSETGRDRGQRSTEAFF.

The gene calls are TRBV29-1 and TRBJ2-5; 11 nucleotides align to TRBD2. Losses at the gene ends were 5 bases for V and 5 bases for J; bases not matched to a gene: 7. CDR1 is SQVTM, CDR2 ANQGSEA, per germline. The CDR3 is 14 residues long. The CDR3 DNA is TGCAGCGTTCTGAGTAGCGGGAGGGCCGAGACCCAGTACTTC. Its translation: CSVLSSGRAETQYF.

The CDR3 DNA reads TGTGCCAGTACCGGACAGGCAACTAATGAAAAACTGTTTTTT. Translating gives CASTGQATNEKLFF. This rearrangement joins TRBV19 to TRBJ1-4; TRBD1 matches at 7 bases. V was pared by 7 bases and J by 0 bases, with 2 bases of the junction left unmatched. CDR1 and CDR2 (germline): LNHDA, SQIVND (reference sequence). The CDR3 runs 14 residues. The whole variable domain, remainder taken from reference TRBV19 and TRBJ1-4, is DGGITQSPKYLFRKEGQNVTLSCEQNLNHDAMYWYRQDPGQGLRLIYYSQIVNDFQKGDIAEGYSVSREKKESFPLTVTSAQKNPTAFYLCASTGQATNEKLFFGSGTQLSVL.

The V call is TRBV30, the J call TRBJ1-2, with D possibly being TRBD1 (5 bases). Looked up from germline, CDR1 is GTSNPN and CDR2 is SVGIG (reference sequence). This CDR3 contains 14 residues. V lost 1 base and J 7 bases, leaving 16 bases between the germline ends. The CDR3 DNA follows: TGTGCCTGGAGTGCTGCTCGGGGGTTCTCTGGCTACACCTTC. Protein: CAWSAARGFSGYTF.

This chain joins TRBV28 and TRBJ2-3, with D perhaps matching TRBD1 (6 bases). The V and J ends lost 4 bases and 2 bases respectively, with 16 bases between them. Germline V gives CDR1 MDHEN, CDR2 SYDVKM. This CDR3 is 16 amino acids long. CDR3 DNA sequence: TGTGCCAGCAGTTCGGGACAAGATTTACTCACAGATACGCAGTATTTT. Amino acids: CASSSGQDLLTDTQYF.

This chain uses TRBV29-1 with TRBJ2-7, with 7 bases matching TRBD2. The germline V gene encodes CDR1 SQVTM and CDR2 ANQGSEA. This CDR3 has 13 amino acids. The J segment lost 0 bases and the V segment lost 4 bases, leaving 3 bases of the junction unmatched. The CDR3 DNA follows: TGCAGCGTTGCCGGGGGGAGCTCCTACGAGCAGTACTTC. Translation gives CSVAGGSSYEQYF.

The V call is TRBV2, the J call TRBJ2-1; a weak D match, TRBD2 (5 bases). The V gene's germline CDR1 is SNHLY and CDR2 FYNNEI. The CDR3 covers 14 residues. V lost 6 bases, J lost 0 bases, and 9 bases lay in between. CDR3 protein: CASRRASSYNEQFF. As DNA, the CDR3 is TGTGCCAGCAGGCGGGCTAGCTCCTACAATGAGCAGTTCTTC.

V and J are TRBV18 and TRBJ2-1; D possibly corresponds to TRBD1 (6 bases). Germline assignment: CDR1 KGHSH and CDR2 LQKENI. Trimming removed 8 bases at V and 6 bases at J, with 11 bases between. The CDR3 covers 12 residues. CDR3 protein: CASNTGPNEQFF. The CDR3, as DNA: TGTGCCAGCAATACAGGGCCCAATGAGCAGTTCTTC.

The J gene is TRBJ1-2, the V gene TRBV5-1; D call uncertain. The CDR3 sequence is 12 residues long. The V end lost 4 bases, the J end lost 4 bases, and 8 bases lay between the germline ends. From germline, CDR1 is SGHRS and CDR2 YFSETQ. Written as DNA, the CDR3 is TGCGCCAGCAGCCCGGGTGGCTATGGCTACACCTTC. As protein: CASSPGGYGYTF.

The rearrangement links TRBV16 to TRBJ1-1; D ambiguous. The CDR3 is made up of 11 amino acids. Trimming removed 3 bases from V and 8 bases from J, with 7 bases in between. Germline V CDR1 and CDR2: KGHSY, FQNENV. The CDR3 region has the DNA TGTGCCAGCAGCCAGTCGACAGAAGCTTTCTTT. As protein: CASSQSTEAFF.

The CDR3 region is CASSVGGLAGVETQYF. CDR3 in DNA: TGTGCCAGCAGCGTAGGCGGACTAGCGGGAGTGGAGACCCAGTACTTC. V and J are TRBV9 and TRBJ2-5; 13 positions match TRBD2. The trim removed 0 bases at V and 5 bases at J, leaving 4 bases unmatched. This CDR3 has 16 amino acids. Per the germline V gene, CDR1 is SGDLS and CDR2 is YYNGEE.

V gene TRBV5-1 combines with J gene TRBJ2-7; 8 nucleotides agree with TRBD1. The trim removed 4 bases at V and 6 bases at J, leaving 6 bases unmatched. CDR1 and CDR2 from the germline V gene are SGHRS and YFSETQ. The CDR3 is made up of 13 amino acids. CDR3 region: CASSRKTGVEQYF. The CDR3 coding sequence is TGCGCCAGCAGCCGAAAGACAGGGGTCGAGCAGTACTTC.

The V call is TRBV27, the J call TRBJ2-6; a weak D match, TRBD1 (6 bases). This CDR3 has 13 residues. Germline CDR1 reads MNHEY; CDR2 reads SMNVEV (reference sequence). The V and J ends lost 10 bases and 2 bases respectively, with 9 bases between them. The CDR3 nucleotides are TGTGCCACAGGGGATGCTGGGGCCAACGTCCTGACTTTC. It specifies CATGDAGANVLTF. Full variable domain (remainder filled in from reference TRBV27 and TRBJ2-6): EAQVTQNPRYLITVTGKKLTVTCSQNMNHEYMSWYRQDPGLGLRQIYYSMNVEVTDKGDVPEGYKVSRKEKRNFPLILESPSPNQTSLYFCATGDAGANVLTFGAGSRLTVL.

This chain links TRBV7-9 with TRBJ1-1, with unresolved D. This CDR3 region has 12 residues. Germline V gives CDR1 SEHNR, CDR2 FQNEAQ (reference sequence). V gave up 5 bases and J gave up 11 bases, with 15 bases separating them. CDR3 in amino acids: CASSLTKGEAFF. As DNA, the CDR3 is TGTGCCAGCAGCCTAACCAAGGGAGAGGCTTTCTTT.

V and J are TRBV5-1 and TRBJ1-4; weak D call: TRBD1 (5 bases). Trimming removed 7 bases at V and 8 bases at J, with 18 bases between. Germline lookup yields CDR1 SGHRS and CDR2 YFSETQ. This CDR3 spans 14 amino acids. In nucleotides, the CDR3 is TGCGCCAGCTTCTCAGGGTTGTTTTGGGAAAAACTGTTTTTT. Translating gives CASFSGLFWEKLFF.

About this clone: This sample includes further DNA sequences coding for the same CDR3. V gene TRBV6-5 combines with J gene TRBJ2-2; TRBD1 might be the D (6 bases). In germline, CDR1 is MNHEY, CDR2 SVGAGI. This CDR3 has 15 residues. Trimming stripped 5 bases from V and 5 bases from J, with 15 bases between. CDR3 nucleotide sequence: TGTGCCAGCAGTCCCCGGCAGGGGTGGACCGGGGAGCTGTTTTTT. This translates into CASSPRQGWTGELFF.

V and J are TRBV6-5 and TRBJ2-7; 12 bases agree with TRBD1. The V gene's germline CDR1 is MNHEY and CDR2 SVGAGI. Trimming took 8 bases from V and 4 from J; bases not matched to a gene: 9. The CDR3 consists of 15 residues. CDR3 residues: CASGTGGYNNYEQYF. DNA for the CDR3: TGTGCCAGCGGGACAGGGGGCTATAACAATTACGAGCAGTACTTC.

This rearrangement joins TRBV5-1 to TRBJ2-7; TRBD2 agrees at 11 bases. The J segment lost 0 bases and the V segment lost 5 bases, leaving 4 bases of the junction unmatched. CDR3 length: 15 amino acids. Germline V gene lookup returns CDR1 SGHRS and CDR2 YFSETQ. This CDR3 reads CASRPGLADSYEQYF. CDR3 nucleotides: TGCGCCAGCAGACCGGGACTAGCGGACTCCTACGAGCAGTACTTC.

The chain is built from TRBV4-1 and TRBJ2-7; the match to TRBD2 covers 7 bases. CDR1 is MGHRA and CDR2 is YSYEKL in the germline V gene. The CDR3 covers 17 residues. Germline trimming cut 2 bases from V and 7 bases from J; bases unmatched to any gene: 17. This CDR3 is CASSQPGLRGVWGEQYF. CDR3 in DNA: TGCGCCAGCAGCCAACCGGGACTAAGAGGGGTCTGGGGAGAGCAGTACTTC.

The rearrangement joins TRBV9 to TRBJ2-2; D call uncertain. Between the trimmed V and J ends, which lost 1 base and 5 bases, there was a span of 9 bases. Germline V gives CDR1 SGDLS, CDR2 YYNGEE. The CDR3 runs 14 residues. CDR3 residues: CASSVRWRTGELFF. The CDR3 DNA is TGTGCCAGCAGCGTAAGGTGGCGGACCGGGGAGCTGTTTTTT. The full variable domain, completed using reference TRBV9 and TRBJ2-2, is DSGVTQTPKHLITATGQRVTLRCSPRSGDLSVYWYQQSLDQGLQFLIQYYNGEERAKGNILERFSAQQFPDLHSELNLSSLELGDSALYFCASSVRWRTGELFFGEGSRLTVL.